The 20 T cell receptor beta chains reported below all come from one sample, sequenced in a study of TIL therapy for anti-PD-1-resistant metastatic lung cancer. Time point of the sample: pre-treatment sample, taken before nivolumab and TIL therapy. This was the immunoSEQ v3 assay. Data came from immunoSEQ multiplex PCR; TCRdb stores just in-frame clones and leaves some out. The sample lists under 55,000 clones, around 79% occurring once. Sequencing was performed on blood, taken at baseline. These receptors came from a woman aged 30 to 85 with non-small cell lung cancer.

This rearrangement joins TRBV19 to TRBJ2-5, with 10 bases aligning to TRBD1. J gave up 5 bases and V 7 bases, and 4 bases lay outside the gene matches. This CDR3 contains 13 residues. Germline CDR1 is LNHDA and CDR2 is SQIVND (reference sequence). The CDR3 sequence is CASTGQGTETQYF. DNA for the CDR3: TGTGCCAGTACGGGACAGGGGACTGAGACCCAGTACTTC.

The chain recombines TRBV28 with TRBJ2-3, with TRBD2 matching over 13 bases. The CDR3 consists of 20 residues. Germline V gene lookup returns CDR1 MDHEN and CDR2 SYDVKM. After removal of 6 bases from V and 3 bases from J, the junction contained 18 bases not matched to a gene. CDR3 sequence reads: CASSAQTSGGLRGRTDTQYF. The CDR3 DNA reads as TGTGCCAGCAGCGCCCAGACTAGCGGGGGGTTAAGAGGAAGAACAGATACGCAGTATTTT. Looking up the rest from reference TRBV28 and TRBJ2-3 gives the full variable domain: DVKVTQSSRYLVKRTGEKVFLECVQDMDHENMFWYRQDPGLGLRLIYFSYDVKMKEKGDIPEGYSVSREKKERFSLILESASTNQTSMYLCASSAQTSGGLRGRTDTQYFGPGTRLTVL.

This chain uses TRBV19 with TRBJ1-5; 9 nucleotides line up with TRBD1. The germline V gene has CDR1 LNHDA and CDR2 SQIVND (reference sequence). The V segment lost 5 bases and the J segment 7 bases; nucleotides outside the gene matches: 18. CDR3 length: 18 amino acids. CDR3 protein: CASSYGTGFLVKAQPQHF. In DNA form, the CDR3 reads TGTGCCAGTAGTTACGGGACAGGGTTTTTAGTAAAGGCCCAGCCCCAGCATTTT.

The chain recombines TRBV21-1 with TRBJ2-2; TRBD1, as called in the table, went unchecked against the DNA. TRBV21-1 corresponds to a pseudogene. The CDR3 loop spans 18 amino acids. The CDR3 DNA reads TGTGCCAGCAGCAAAGCAGGGCAGGGTCAATCGAACACCGGGGAGCTGTTTTTT. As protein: CASSKAGQGQSNTGELFF.

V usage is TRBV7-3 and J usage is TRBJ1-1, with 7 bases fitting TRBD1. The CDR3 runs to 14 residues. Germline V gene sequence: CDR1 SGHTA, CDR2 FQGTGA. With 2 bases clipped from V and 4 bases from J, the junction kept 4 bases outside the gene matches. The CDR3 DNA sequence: TGTGCCAGCAGCTTAGGGGGGACAGTCACTGAAGCTTTCTTT. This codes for CASSLGGTVTEAFF.

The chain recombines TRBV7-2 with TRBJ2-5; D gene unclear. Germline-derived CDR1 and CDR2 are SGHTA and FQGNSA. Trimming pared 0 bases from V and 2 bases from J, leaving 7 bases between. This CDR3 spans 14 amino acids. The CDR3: CASSLAWTQETQYF. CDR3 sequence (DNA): TGTGCCAGCAGCTTAGCGTGGACGCAAGAGACCCAGTACTTC. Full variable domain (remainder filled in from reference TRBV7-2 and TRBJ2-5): GAGVSQSPSNKVTEKGKDVELRCDPISGHTALYWYRQSLGQGLEFLIYFQGNSAPDKSGLPSDRFSAERTGGSVSTLTIQRTQQEDSAVYLCASSLAWTQETQYFGPGTRLLVL.

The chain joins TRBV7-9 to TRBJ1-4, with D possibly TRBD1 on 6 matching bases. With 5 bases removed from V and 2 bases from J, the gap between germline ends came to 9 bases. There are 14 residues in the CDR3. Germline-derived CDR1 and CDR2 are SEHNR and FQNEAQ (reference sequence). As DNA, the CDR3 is TGTGCCAGCAGCCGCACAGGGACTAATGAAAAACTGTTTTTT. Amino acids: CASSRTGTNEKLFF.

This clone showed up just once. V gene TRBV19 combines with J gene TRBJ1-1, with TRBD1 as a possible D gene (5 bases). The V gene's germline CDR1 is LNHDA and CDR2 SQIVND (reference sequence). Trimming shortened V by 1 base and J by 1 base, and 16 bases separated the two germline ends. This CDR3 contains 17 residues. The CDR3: CASSIAGGLRSNTEAFF. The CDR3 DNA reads TGTGCCAGTAGTATAGCCGGGGGGTTACGCTCGAACACTGAAGCTTTCTTT.

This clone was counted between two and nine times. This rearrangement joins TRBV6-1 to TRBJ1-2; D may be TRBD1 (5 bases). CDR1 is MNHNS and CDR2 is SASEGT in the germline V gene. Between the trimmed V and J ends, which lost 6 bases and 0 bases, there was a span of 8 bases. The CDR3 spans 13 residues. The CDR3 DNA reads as TGTGCCAGCAGGCAGGGCGCTAACTATGGCTACACCTTC. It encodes CASRQGANYGYTF.

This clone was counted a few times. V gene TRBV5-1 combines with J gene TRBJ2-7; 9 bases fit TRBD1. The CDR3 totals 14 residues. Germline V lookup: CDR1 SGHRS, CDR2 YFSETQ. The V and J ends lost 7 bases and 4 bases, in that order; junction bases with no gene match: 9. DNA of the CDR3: TGCGCCAGCCGCCTCCGGGACAGGGTGTACGAGCAGTACTTC. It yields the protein CASRLRDRVYEQYF.

The CDR3, as DNA: TGTGCCAGCAGCCATACCCGGGGCTTGTCTAACTATGGCTACACCTTC. It encodes CASSHTRGLSNYGYTF. The V gene is TRBV7-8, the J gene TRBJ1-2, with D perhaps TRBD1 (5 bases). CDR1 is SGHVS and CDR2 is FQNEAQ in the germline V gene. The V gene lost 5 bases and the J gene lost 0 bases, with 16 bases spanning the gap. This CDR3 region has 16 residues.

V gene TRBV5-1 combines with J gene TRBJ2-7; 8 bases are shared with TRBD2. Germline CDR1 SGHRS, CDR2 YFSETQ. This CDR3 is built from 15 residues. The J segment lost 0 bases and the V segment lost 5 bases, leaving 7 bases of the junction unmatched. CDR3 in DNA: TGCGCCAGCAGACCCTCGGCGGGGGGCTCCTACGAGCAGTACTTC. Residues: CASRPSAGGSYEQYF. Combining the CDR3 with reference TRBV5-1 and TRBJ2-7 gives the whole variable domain KAGVTQTPRYLIKTRGQQVTLSCSPISGHRSVSWYQQTPGQGLQFLFEYFSETQRNKGNFPGRFSGRQFSNSRSEMNVSTLELGDSALYLCASRPSAGGSYEQYFGPGTRLTVT.

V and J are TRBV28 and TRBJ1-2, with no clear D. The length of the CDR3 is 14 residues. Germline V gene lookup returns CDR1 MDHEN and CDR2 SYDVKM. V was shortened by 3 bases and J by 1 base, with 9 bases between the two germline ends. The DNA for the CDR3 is TGTGCCAGCAGTTTGTGGAGAGATAACTATGGCTACACCTTC. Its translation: CASSLWRDNYGYTF.

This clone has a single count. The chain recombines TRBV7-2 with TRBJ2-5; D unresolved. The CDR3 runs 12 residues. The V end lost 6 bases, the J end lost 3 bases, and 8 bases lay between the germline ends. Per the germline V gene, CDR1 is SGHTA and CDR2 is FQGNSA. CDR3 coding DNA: TGTGCCAGCAGTCGAACAGAAGAGACCCAGTACTTC. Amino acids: CASSRTEETQYF.

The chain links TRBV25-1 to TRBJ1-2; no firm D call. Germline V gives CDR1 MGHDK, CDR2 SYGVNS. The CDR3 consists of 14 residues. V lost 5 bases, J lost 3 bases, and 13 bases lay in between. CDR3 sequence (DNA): TGTGCCAGCAGTCCCTCAGGTAACCACTATGGCTACACCTTC. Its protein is CASSPSGNHYGYTF.

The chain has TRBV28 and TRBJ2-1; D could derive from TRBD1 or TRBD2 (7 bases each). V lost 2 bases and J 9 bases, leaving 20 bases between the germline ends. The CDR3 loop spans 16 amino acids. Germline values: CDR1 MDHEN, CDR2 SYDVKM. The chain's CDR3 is CASSLVTLRGGSEQFF. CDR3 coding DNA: TGTGCCAGCAGTTTAGTCACACTCAGGGGGGGCAGTGAGCAGTTCTTC. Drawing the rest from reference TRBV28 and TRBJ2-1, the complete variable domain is DVKVTQSSRYLVKRTGEKVFLECVQDMDHENMFWYRQDPGLGLRLIYFSYDVKMKEKGDIPEGYSVSREKKERFSLILESASTNQTSMYLCASSLVTLRGGSEQFFGPGTRLTVL.

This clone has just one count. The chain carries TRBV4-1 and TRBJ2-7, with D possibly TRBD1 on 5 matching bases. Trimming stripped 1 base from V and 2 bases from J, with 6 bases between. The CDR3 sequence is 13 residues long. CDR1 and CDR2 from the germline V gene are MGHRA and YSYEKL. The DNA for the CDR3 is TGCGCCAGCAGCCAAGGGGGCACCTACGAGCAGTACTTC. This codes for CASSQGGTYEQYF.

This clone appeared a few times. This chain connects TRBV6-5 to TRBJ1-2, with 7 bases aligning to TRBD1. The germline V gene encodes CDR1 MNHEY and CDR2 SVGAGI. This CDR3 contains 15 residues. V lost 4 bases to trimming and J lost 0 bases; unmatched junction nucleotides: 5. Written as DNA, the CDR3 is TGTGCCAGCAGTTCTCCGACAGGGACTAACTATGGCTACACCTTC. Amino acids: CASSSPTGTNYGYTF.

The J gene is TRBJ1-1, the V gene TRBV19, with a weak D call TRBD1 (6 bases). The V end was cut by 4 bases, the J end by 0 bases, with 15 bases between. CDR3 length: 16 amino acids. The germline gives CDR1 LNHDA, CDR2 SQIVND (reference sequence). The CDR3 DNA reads TGTGCCAGTAGTACCCAGGGGACCATCATGAACACTGAAGCTTTCTTT. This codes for CASSTQGTIMNTEAFF.

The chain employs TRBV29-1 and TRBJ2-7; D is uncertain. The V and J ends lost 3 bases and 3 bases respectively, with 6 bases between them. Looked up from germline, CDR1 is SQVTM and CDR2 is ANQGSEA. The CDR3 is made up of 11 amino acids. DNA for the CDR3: TGCAGCGTTGAGCAGAACTACGAGCAGTACTTC. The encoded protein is CSVEQNYEQYF.